This entry is about one T cell receptor (beta chain). Its antigen is unidentified. From germline, CDR1 is SGHRS and CDR2 YFSETQ. This CDR3 is built from 13 residues. V trimming: 3 bases; J trimming: 2 bases; junction bases outside the gene matches: 2. The data were obtained in a study of STAT5B mutations in CD4+ large granular lymphocyte leukemia. Study-wide findings and caveats: Compared with healthy controls (2/35), patient top clones favored TRBV06 (8/27).

The repertoire was sequenced with immunoSEQ multiplex PCR; TCRdb's copy has only in-frame clones and lacks some. The sample yields 6,200 or so clones, about three quarters seen once. Material: PBMCs. The chain carries TRBV5-1 and TRBJ2-7; TRBD1 agrees at 7 bases. The origin of this receptor is a woman between 70 and 85 years old with CD4+ T-cell large granular lymphocyte leukemia. The CDR3 DNA reads TGCGCCAGCAGCTCGGGACAGACCTACGAGCAGTACTTC. Its translation is CASSSGQTYEQYF. Together with reference TRBV5-1 and TRBJ2-7, the CDR3 gives the full variable domain: KAGVTQTPRYLIKTRGQQVTLSCSPISGHRSVSWYQQTPGQGLQFLFEYFSETQRNKGNFPGRFSGRQFSNSRSEMNVSTLELGDSALYLCASSSGQTYEQYFGPGTRLTVT.